Below are 18 T cell receptor beta chains sequenced from a single sample in a study of regulatory T cells in long-lasting Graves disease. Time point in this sample: newly diagnosed GD, antithyroid drugs for less than 3 months. Generation of the TCR library employed RNA extracted from PBMCs. CDR3 regions were amplified by Arm-PCR using iRepertoire HTBI primers to build TCR beta libraries. TCRdb reprocessed the multiplex PCR reads via MiXCR and lists one record per CDR3 protein. The table lists under 300,000 distinct CDR3 sequences, around 16% of them singletons, with approximately 20% in the top ten. The source material was peripheral blood mononuclear cells (PBMCs), sampled at new diagnosis, from a patient treated with antithyroid drugs. The receptors originated from a female donor with Graves disease.

With regard to this clonotype: A far larger clone is only one base removed, so a read error is likely. The rearrangement uses TRBV7-8 and TRBJ2-7; a possible D gene is TRBD2 (6 bases). Trimming cost V 3 bases and J 7 bases, with 22 bases left between them. The CDR3 length is 16 residues. The V gene's germline CDR1 is SGHVS and CDR2 FQNEAQ. CDR3 region: CASSFFEGLLYNEQYF. The CDR3 coding sequence is TGTGCCAGCAGCTTTTTTGAGGGACTGCTTTACAATGAGCAGTACTTC.

This clonotype was found many times. The V gene is TRBV10-3, the J gene TRBJ1-4, with 9 bases that match TRBD1. This CDR3 has 14 residues. Germline assignment: CDR1 ENHRY and CDR2 SYGVKD. V dropped 11 bases and J dropped 4; count of bases not matched to a gene: 8. The CDR3 bases are TGTGCCGCCGGGGCGGGACAGGGTAATGAAAAACTGTTTTTT. As protein: CAAGAGQGNEKLFF.

At least ten counts were recorded for this clonotype. The chain links TRBV11-2 to TRBJ2-1, with TRBD2 identical over 9 bases. Germline V gene data show CDR1 as SGHAT and CDR2 as FQNNGV. V gave up 1 base and J gave up 10 bases; unmatched junction bases: 11. This CDR3 comprises 16 residues. This CDR3 reads CASSLGSLGREGEQFF. The CDR3 DNA reads TGTGCCAGCAGCTTAGGTTCCCTGGGGCGGGAGGGAGAGCAGTTCTTC.

This clonotype was picked up a small number of times. This sequence joins TRBV25-1 and TRBJ2-3; 7 bases are a match to TRBD2. Germline CDR1 reads MGHDK; CDR2 reads SYGVNS. The CDR3 is 16 amino acids. V shed 3 bases, J shed 2 bases, and the junction held 8 bases outside the gene matches. In DNA, the CDR3 is TGTGCCAGCAGTGAGGGAGGGACGGGATTCACAGATACGCAGTATTTT. It encodes CASSEGGTGFTDTQYF.

There are many counts of this clonotype. V gene TRBV3-1 combines with J gene TRBJ2-3, with TRBD1 as a possible D gene (5 bases). Trimming removed 0 bases at V and 8 bases at J, with 9 bases between. Germline-derived CDR1 and CDR2 are LGHDT and YNNKEL (reference sequence). The CDR3 extends over 13 amino acids. Here the CDR3 DNA reads TGTGCCAGCAGCCAAGAAGGGGCTGGTACGCAGTATTTT. Its translation is CASSQEGAGTQYF.

This clonotype was seen a handful of times. The chain employs TRBV7-8 and TRBJ1-6, with D possibly being TRBD1 (5 bases). Germline V lookup: CDR1 SGHVS, CDR2 FQNEAQ. V was clipped by 5 bases and J by 13 bases, with 18 bases between them. This CDR3 is built from 14 residues. For the CDR3, the DNA is TGTGCCAGCAGCCAAGGGGTGCAGGGTCTCCCCCTCCACTTT. Its protein product is CASSQGVQGLPLHF. Combining the CDR3 with reference TRBV7-8 and TRBJ1-6 gives the whole variable domain GAGVSQSPRYKVAKRGQDVALRCDPISGHVSLFWYQQALGQGPEFLTYFQNEAQLDKSGLPSDRFFAERPEGSVSTLKIQRTQQEDSAVYLCASSQGVQGLPLHFGNGTRLTVT.

The V gene is TRBV5-4, the J gene TRBJ2-1; D perhaps matches TRBD2 (6 bases). This CDR3 has 13 amino acids. Per the germline V gene, CDR1 is SGHNT and CDR2 is YYREEE (reference sequence). The CDR3 protein is CATSGLTYNEQFF. In DNA form, the CDR3 reads TGTGCTACCAGCGGACTAACCTACAATGAGCAGTTCTTC.

This clonotype came up many times. The chain uses TRBV6-1 and TRBJ1-4, with D unresolved. Germline-derived CDR1 and CDR2 are MNHNS and SASEGT. Trimming removed 4 bases at V and 7 bases at J, with 19 bases between. This CDR3 has 16 amino acids. The CDR3 region has the DNA TGTGCCAGCAGTGTTGGCGGAAGCCCAGCGACTGAAAAACTGTTTTTT. As protein: CASSVGGSPATEKLFF.

As for this clonotype: A far larger clone is off by one base, so a read error is likely. The chain recombines TRBV10-3 with TRBJ1-1; D is possibly TRBD1 (5 bases). The germline CDR1 and CDR2 sequences are ENHRY and SYGVKD. V was trimmed by 5 bases and J by 1 base, leaving 17 bases between them. The CDR3 runs to 16 residues. The CDR3 region is CAISYDGGRRNTEAFF. The CDR3 DNA sequence: TGTGCCATCAGTTACGACGGGGGAAGGAGGAACACTGAAGCTTTCTTT.

This chain uses TRBV24-1 with TRBJ2-5, with TRBD2 as a possible D gene (5 bases). Between the trimmed V and J ends, which lost 6 bases and 1 base, there was a span of 17 bases. CDR1 and CDR2 from the germline V gene are KGHDR and SFDVKD. The CDR3 spans 16 residues. The CDR3 DNA is TGTGCCACCAGTACGGCCACCAAAGGGAGCCAAGAGACCCAGTACTTC. This codes for CATSTATKGSQETQYF.

The chain employs TRBV2 and TRBJ2-7, with 7 bases identical to TRBD1. The CDR3 totals 16 residues. V dropped 5 bases and J dropped 4; count of bases not matched to a gene: 14. Germline assignment: CDR1 SNHLY and CDR2 FYNNEI. This CDR3 reads CASSTTGTEINYEQYF. CDR3 coding DNA: TGTGCCAGCAGTACTACCGGGACAGAGATAAATTACGAGCAGTACTTC.

This clonotype appeared a few times. A much larger clone sits a single nucleotide away, making a read error possible. CDR3 in DNA: TGTGCCAGCAGTACGGCAGACGAGCAGTACTTC. It is translated as CASSTADEQYF. The V call is TRBV28, the J call TRBJ2-7; D remains unclear. V was clipped by 5 bases and J by 5 bases, with 7 bases between them. The germline gives CDR1 MDHEN, CDR2 SYDVKM. This CDR3 is 11 amino acids long.

This clonotype was detected many times. The junction departs from germline at one end; a sequencing error may be responsible. The rearrangement uses TRBV5-1 and TRBJ2-6; no firm D call. Germline V gene sequence: CDR1 SGHRS, CDR2 YFSETQ. The CDR3 loop spans 15 amino acids. The CDR3: CASSLPGSGANVLTF. CDR3 nucleotides: TGTGCCAGCAGCTTGCCGGGCTCTGGGGCCAACGTCCTGACTTTC.

The CDR3 reads CASRPDRSGLISYNEQFF. The CDR3 region has the DNA TGTGCCAGCAGACCTGACAGGTCTGGATTAATTTCCTACAATGAGCAGTTCTTC. V gene TRBV6-1 combines with J gene TRBJ2-1; weak D call: TRBD1 (6 bases). CDR3 length: 18 residues. V shed 6 bases and J shed 1 base, with 22 bases lying between them. Germline CDR1 is MNHNS and CDR2 is SASEGT.

Ten or more counts support this clonotype. The chain combines TRBV7-9 with TRBJ2-7; a weak D match, TRBD1 (6 bases). Trimming left V 3 bases short and J 0 bases short, with 15 bases between. CDR3 length: 16 residues. Germline loops: CDR1 SEHNR, CDR2 FQNEAQ (reference sequence). The chain's CDR3 is CASSLVGGQSSYEQYF. CDR3 DNA: TGTGCCAGCAGCTTGGTAGGAGGACAGAGCTCCTACGAGCAGTACTTC. Combining the CDR3 with reference TRBV7-9 and TRBJ2-7 gives the whole variable domain DTGVSQNPRHKITKRGQNVTFRCDPISEHNRLYWYRQTLGQGPEFLTYFQNEAQLEKSRLLSDRFSAERPKGSFSTLEIQRTEQGDSAMYLCASSLVGGQSSYEQYFGPGTRLTVT.

This clonotype has ten or more counts. CDR3 DNA: TGTGCCAGCAGCGCACCGGGACAGAGATCTGGGGCCAACGTCCTGACTTTC. Protein: CASSAPGQRSGANVLTF. V usage is TRBV7-8 and J usage is TRBJ2-6; 7 bases fit TRBD1. Germline CDR1 reads SGHVS; CDR2 reads FQNEAQ. The V segment lost 5 bases and the J segment 1 base; nucleotides outside the gene matches: 8. The CDR3 loop spans 17 amino acids.

This clonotype has just a few counts. The CDR3 nucleotides are TGTGCCAGCACTCAGGGGGTGAAGCGGGAGGCCCCCTACAATGAGCAGTTCTTC. Encoded protein: CASTQGVKREAPYNEQFF. The J gene is TRBJ2-1, the V gene TRBV28; TRBD2 agrees at 9 bases. The CDR3 loop spans 18 amino acids. Germline CDR1 is MDHEN and CDR2 is SYDVKM. After removal of 7 bases from V and 2 bases from J, the junction contained 15 bases not matched to a gene. The full variable domain, with the rest looked up from reference TRBV28 and TRBJ2-1, is DVKVTQSSRYLVKRTGEKVFLECVQDMDHENMFWYRQDPGLGLRLIYFSYDVKMKEKGDIPEGYSVSREKKERFSLILESASTNQTSMYLCASTQGVKREAPYNEQFFGPGTRLTVL.

This clonotype was recorded many times. This sequence joins TRBV6-1 and TRBJ2-7; 13 bases match TRBD2. The length of the CDR3 is 14 residues. The ends lost 6 bases at V and 7 bases at J; junction bases unmatched: 6. Germline V gene lookup returns CDR1 MNHNS and CDR2 SASEGT. The CDR3 nucleotides read TGTGCCAGCAGGAATGGACTAGCGGGAGTAGAGCAGTACTTC. Protein: CASRNGLAGVEQYF.